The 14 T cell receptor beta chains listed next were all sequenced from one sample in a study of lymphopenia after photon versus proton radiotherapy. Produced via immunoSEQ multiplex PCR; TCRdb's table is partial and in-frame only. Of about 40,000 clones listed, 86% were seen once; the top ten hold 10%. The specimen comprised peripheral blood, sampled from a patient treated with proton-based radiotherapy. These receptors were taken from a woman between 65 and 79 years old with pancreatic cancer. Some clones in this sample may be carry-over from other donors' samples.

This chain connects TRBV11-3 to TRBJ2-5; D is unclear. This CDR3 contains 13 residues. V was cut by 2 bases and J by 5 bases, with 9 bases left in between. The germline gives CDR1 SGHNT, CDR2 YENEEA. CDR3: CASSLLVGETQYF. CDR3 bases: TGTGCCAGCAGCTTATTGGTCGGGGAGACCCAGTACTTC.

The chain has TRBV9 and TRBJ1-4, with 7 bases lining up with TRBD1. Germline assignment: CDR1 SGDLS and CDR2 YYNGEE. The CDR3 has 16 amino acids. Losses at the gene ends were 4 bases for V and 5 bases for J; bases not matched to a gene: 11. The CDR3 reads CASSQGQNERNEKLFF. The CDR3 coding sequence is TGTGCCAGCAGCCAGGGACAGAACGAACGGAATGAAAAACTGTTTTTT.

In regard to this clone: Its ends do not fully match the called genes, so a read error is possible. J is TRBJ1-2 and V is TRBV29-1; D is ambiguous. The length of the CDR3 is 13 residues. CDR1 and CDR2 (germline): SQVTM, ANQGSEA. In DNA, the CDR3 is TGCAGCGTTGAAGATAACGGTTTAGAGACATGCTCTTTC. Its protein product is CSVEDNGLETCSF.

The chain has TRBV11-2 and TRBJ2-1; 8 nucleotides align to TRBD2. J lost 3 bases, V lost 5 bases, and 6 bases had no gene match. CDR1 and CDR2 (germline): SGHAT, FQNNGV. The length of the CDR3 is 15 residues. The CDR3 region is CASSPRAGDYNEQFF. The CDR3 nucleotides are TGTGCCAGCAGCCCACGAGCGGGGGACTACAATGAGCAGTTCTTC.

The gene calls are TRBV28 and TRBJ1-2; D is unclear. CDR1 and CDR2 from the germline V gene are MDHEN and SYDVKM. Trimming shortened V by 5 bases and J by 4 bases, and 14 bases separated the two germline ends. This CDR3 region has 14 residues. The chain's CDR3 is CASSDQTAIYGYTF. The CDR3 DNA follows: TGTGCCAGCAGTGACCAGACGGCAATCTATGGCTACACCTTC.

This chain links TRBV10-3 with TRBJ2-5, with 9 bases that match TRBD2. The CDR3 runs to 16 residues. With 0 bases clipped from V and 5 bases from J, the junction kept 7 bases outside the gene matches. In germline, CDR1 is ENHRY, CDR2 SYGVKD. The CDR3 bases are TGTGCCATCAGTGAGTCGATAGCGGGAGTGGTTGAGACCCAGTACTTC. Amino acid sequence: CAISESIAGVVETQYF.

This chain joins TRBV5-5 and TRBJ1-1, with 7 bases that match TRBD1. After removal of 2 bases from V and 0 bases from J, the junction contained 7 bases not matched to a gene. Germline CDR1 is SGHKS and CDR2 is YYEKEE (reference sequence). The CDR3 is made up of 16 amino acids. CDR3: CASSFSSGTVNTEAFF. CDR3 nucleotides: TGTGCCAGCAGCTTTAGTTCTGGGACAGTGAACACTGAAGCTTTCTTT.

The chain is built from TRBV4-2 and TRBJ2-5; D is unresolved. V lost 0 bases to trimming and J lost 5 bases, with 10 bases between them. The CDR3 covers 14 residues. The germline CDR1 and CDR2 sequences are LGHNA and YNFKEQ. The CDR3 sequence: CASSQETLGETQYF. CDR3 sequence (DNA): TGTGCCAGCAGCCAAGAAACCCTAGGGGAGACCCAGTACTTC.

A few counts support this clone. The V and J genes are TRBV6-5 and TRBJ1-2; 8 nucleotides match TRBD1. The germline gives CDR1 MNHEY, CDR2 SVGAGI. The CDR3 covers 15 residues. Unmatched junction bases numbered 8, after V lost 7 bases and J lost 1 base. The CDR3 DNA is TGTGCCAGCACCTCGACAGGGGCGTTTAACTATGGCTACACCTTC. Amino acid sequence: CASTSTGAFNYGYTF.

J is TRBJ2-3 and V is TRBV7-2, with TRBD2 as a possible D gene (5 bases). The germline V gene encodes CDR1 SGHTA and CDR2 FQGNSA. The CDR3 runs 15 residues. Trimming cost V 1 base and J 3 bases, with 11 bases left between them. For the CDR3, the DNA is TGTGCCAGCAGCTTAGGCCCGGGAATTACAGATACGCAGTATTTT. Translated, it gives CASSLGPGITDTQYF.

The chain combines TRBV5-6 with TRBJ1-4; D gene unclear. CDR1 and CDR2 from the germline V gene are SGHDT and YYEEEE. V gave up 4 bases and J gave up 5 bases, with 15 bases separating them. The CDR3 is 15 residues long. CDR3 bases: TGTGCCAGCAGCGGTACCCGGGCGATAAATGAAAAACTGTTTTTT. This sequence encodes CASSGTRAINEKLFF.

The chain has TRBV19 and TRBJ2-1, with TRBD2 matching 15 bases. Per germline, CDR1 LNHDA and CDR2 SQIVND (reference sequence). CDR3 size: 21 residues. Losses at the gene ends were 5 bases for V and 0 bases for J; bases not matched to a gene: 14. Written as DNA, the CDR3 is TGTGCCAGTAGTTCAAGGACTAGCGGGAGGGCCGGTAGAGGCTCCTACAATGAGCAGTTCTTC. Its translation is CASSSRTSGRAGRGSYNEQFF.

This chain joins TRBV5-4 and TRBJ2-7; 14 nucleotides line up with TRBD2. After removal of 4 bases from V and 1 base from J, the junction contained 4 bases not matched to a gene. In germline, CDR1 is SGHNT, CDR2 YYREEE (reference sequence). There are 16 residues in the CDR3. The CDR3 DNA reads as TGTGCCAGCAGCCAGGGACTAGCGGGAGAGTCCTACGAGCAGTACTTC. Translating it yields CASSQGLAGESYEQYF.

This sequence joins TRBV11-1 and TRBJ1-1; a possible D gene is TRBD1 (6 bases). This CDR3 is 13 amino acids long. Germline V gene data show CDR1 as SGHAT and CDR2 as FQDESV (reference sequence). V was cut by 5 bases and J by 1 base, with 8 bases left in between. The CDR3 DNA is TGTGCCAGCAGCCAGACAGGGAACACTGAAGCTTTCTTT. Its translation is CASSQTGNTEAFF. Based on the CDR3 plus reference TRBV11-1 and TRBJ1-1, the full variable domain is EAEVAQSPRYKITEKSQAVAFWCDPISGHATLYWYRQILGQGPELLVQFQDESVVDDSQLPKDRFSAERLKGVDSTLKIQPAELGDSAMYLCASSQTGNTEAFFGQGTRLTVV.